Listed here are 21 T cell receptor beta chains from one sample, sequenced in a study of early T cells in non-severe SARS-CoV-2 infection. TCRdb independently ran MiXCR on the 5' RACE reads; one entry per CDR3 protein. The sample has tens of thousands of distinct CDR3 sequences; 10% to 15% are singletons. Specimen: whole blood. The receptors derive from an adult who was a healthcare worker with PCR-confirmed SARS-CoV-2 infection or an uninfected control (not recorded which).

Only a few counts were recorded for this clonotype. The chain employs TRBV5-4 and TRBJ2-1; 9 bases align to TRBD2. The CDR3 consists of 16 residues. In germline, CDR1 is SGHNT, CDR2 YYREEE (reference sequence). Unmatched junction bases numbered 13, after V lost 3 bases and J lost 9 bases. CDR3 in amino acids: CASSWASGGGAAEQFF. The CDR3 DNA reads as TGTGCCAGCAGCTGGGCCTCCGGCGGGGGGGCGGCTGAGCAGTTCTTC.

This chain connects TRBV6-5 to TRBJ1-4; 8 bases fit TRBD1. The CDR3 is 17 amino acids. V gave up 6 bases and J gave up 4 bases; unmatched junction bases: 13. Per germline, CDR1 MNHEY and CDR2 SVGAGI. The chain's CDR3 is CASSLGQGSDGNEKLFF. The CDR3 bases are TGTGCCAGCAGCCTCGGACAGGGTTCGGACGGTAATGAAAAACTGTTTTTT.

The V and J genes are TRBV5-1 and TRBJ2-3; D is uncertain. The CDR3 has 11 residues. Germline V gene lookup returns CDR1 SGHRS and CDR2 YFSETQ. Trimming took 0 bases from V and 7 from J, leaving 3 bases between them. The CDR3 loop is CASSLVNTQYF. The DNA of the CDR3 is TGCGCCAGCAGCTTGGTCAATACGCAGTATTTT.

This clonotype has ten or more counts. This chain joins TRBV14 and TRBJ2-7; D is ambiguous. This CDR3 spans 14 amino acids. Trimming took off 3 bases at V and 4 bases at J, with 13 bases between the two ends. Per germline, CDR1 SGHDN and CDR2 FVKESK. The CDR3: CASSQPGEAYEQYF. The CDR3 DNA reads as TGTGCCAGCAGCCAGCCAGGTGAGGCTTACGAGCAGTACTTC.

This clonotype was counted ten times or more. The chain employs TRBV11-2 and TRBJ1-2, with no clear D. The V and J ends lost 6 bases and 4 bases respectively, with 15 bases between them. There are 14 residues in the CDR3. Germline V gene sequence: CDR1 SGHAT, CDR2 FQNNGV. The CDR3 DNA reads as TGTGCCAGCAGTCCGGACCCGGGGAGCTATGGCTACACCTTC. Translating gives CASSPDPGSYGYTF.

The genes are TRBV20-1 and TRBJ2-5; no definite D call. Germline CDR1 DFQATT, CDR2 SNEGSKA (reference sequence). The CDR3 contains 13 residues. Trimming took 0 bases from V and 5 from J, leaving 10 bases between them. The CDR3 sequence is CSAREPARETQYF. The CDR3 DNA follows: TGCAGTGCTAGAGAGCCCGCCCGGGAGACCCAGTACTTC.

In this sample, this clonotype turned up many times. The J gene is TRBJ2-7, the V gene TRBV15; D may be TRBD2 (6 bases). CDR3 length: 15 residues. V was clipped by 0 bases and J by 6 bases, with 15 bases between them. In germline, CDR1 is LNHNV, CDR2 YYDKDF (reference sequence). The CDR3 reads CATSREGTGTGEQYF. CDR3 bases: TGTGCCACCAGCAGAGAAGGGACTGGGACCGGCGAGCAGTACTTC.

This clonotype was detected ten times or more. This chain connects TRBV6-5 to TRBJ1-2; weak D call: TRBD1 (5 bases). Trimming cost V 3 bases and J 7 bases, with 18 bases left between them. CDR1 and CDR2 (germline): MNHEY, SVGAGI. This CDR3 has 15 residues. The CDR3 nucleotides are TGTGCCAGCAGTTATGCCGCCCCCGGGGCAGGTGGCTACACCTTC. As protein: CASSYAAPGAGGYTF.

The chain is built from TRBV4-1 and TRBJ2-1; TRBD2 might be the D (6 bases). V lost 0 bases, J lost 4 bases, and 10 bases lay in between. Germline V lookup: CDR1 MGHRA, CDR2 YSYEKL. This CDR3 is 15 amino acids long. Here the CDR3 DNA reads TGCGCCAGCAGCCAAGATAATGGGGGGTACAATGAGCAGTTCTTC. Amino acid sequence: CASSQDNGGYNEQFF.

V and J are TRBV3-1 and TRBJ2-2, with unresolved D. V shed 0 bases and J shed 5 bases, with 10 bases lying between them. CDR1 is LGHDT and CDR2 is YNNKEL in the germline V gene (reference sequence). The length of the CDR3 is 15 residues. The CDR3 DNA sequence: TGTGCCAGCAGCCAAGAGGTTCGCTTGACCGGGGAGCTGTTTTTT. Amino acid sequence: CASSQEVRLTGELFF.

This clonotype was seen more than once but under ten times. The chain employs TRBV7-2 and TRBJ1-2; D possibly corresponds to TRBD1 (6 bases). Germline assignment: CDR1 SGHTA and CDR2 FQGNSA. The CDR3 loop spans 13 amino acids. Trimming removed 1 base from V and 6 bases from J, with 9 bases in between. CDR3 region: CASSLGGGNGYTF. In nucleotides, the CDR3 is TGTGCCAGCAGCTTAGGAGGGGGAAATGGCTACACCTTC.

This clonotype has just a few counts. The chain couples TRBV3-1 to TRBJ1-4; 9 positions agree with TRBD1. The germline gives CDR1 LGHDT, CDR2 YNNKEL (reference sequence). There are 16 residues in the CDR3. With V trimmed by 5 bases and J by 7 bases, 11 bases remained unmatched. Here the CDR3 reads CASSDWTGESSEKLFF. The CDR3 DNA is TGTGCCAGCAGCGACTGGACAGGGGAGAGTAGTGAAAAACTGTTTTTT.

This sequence joins TRBV18 and TRBJ2-1; D is ambiguous. This CDR3 is 14 amino acids long. The ends were cut back, 0 bases at V and 6 bases at J, with 9 bases in the middle. Looked up from germline, CDR1 is KGHSH and CDR2 is LQKENI. The CDR3 is CASSPPGIFNEQFF. CDR3 coding DNA: TGTGCCAGCTCACCACCGGGGATTTTCAATGAGCAGTTCTTC.

This chain links TRBV5-6 with TRBJ2-1, with D possibly matching TRBD1 (5 bases). CDR1 is SGHDT, CDR2 YYEEEE, per germline. Between the trimmed V and J ends, which lost 4 bases and 9 bases, there was a span of 17 bases. The CDR3 runs 14 residues. The CDR3 coding sequence is TGTGCCAGCAGCCTTCCCTCGGGTAGGGGTGAGCAGTTCTTC. Protein: CASSLPSGRGEQFF.

The V gene is TRBV27, the J gene TRBJ1-2, with a possible D match to TRBD1 (5 bases). V dropped 2 bases and J dropped 4 bases, with 14 bases sitting between them. The CDR3 has 15 residues. Germline lookup yields CDR1 MNHEY and CDR2 SMNVEV (reference sequence). The CDR3 region is CASSLVGGLGYGYTF. In nucleotides, the CDR3 is TGTGCCAGCAGTTTAGTCGGGGGATTGGGCTATGGCTACACCTTC.

This clonotype appeared many times. This chain joins TRBV12-3 or TRBV12-4 and TRBJ2-3, with D possibly TRBD1 on 8 matching bases. There are 15 residues in the CDR3. The V and J ends lost 4 bases and 0 bases respectively, with 11 bases between them. Written as DNA, the CDR3 is TGTGCCAGCAGTTCACAGGGGGGGAGCACAGATACGCAGTATTTT. Translation: CASSSQGGSTDTQYF.

This clonotype was detected ten times or more. The chain has TRBV20-1 and TRBJ1-1, with 8 bases fitting TRBD1. The trim removed 4 bases at V and 0 bases at J, leaving 7 bases unmatched. The CDR3 runs to 15 residues. Germline lookup yields CDR1 DFQATT and CDR2 SNEGSKA (reference sequence). CDR3 coding DNA: TGCAGTGCTATAGACAGGGGCACCATGAACACTGAAGCTTTCTTT. Translating it yields CSAIDRGTMNTEAFF.

This clonotype has a handful of counts. V usage is TRBV6-5 and J usage is TRBJ1-1, with D uncertain. V gave up 2 bases and J gave up 0 bases, with 10 bases separating them. The CDR3 covers 15 residues. The germline V gene encodes CDR1 MNHEY and CDR2 SVGAGI. CDR3 region: CASSYTAPMNTEAFF. The DNA of the CDR3 is TGTGCCAGCAGTTACACGGCGCCGATGAACACTGAAGCTTTCTTT.

This clonotype occurred many times. V and J are TRBV14 and TRBJ2-5, with 9 bases that match TRBD1. Germline CDR1 and CDR2: SGHDN and FVKESK. The V gene end was trimmed by 0 bases and the J gene end by 2 bases; junction bases not matched to a gene: 4. The CDR3 has 16 amino acids. CDR3 DNA: TGTGCCAGCAGCCAAGATCGCGGGACAGGGCAAGAGACCCAGTACTTC. It yields the protein CASSQDRGTGQETQYF. Using reference TRBV14 and TRBJ2-5 for the parts outside the CDR3, the full variable domain is EAGVTQFPSHSVIEKGQTVTLRCDPISGHDNLYWYRRVMGKEIKFLLHFVKESKQDESGMPNNRFLAERTGGTYSTLKVQPAELEDSGVYFCASSQDRGTGQETQYFGPGTRLLVL.

The genes are TRBV20-1 and TRBJ1-1; 8 nucleotides line up with TRBD1. Germline V CDR1 and CDR2: DFQATT, SNEGSKA (reference sequence). The CDR3 spans 15 residues. After removal of 5 bases from V and 4 bases from J, the junction contained 12 bases not matched to a gene. The CDR3 bases are TGCAGTGCTGCAGGGGGCGCTTTGGGAAGCACTGAAGCTTTCTTT. Encoded protein: CSAAGGALGSTEAFF.

This clonotype has only a few counts. This sequence joins TRBV20-1 and TRBJ2-4, with 8 bases fitting TRBD2. Germline-derived CDR1 and CDR2 are DFQATT and SNEGSKA (reference sequence). J was trimmed by 1 base and V by 3 bases; bases with no gene match: 5. This CDR3 is built from 15 residues. The CDR3 DNA reads TGCAGTGCTAGTCTCGGGGGGGCCGCCAAAAACATTCAGTACTTC. As protein: CSASLGGAAKNIQYF.